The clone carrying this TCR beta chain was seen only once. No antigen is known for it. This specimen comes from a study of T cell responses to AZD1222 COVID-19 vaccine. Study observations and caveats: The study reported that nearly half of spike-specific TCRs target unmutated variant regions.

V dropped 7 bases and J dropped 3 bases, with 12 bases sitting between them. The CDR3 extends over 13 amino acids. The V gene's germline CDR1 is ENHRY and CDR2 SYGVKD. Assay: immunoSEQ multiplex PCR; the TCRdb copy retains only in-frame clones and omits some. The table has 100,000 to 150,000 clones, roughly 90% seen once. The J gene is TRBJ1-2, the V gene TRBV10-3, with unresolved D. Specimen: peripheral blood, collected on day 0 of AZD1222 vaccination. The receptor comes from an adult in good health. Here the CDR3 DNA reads TGTGCCATCACGGGGATCCAGGACTATGGCTACACCTTC. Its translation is CAITGIQDYGYTF.